This T cell receptor (beta chain) stems from a study of persistence of HIV-infected CD4 T cells. There are 16 residues in the CDR3. After removal of 0 bases from V and 3 bases from J, the junction contained 5 bases not matched to a gene. Per germline, CDR1 SGDLS and CDR2 YYNGEE. Note on this clone: What it binds is not known.

This was the immunoSEQ version 4 assay in survey mode. The method was immunoSEQ multiplex PCR; TCRdb's version includes in-frame clones alone and lacks a portion of them. The sample contains 10,000 to 15,000 clones, roughly 70% of which appear only once. Cells were stimulated with CMV-infected fibroblast lysates at 10 ug/mL. Sorting of responding CD4+ T cells relied on upregulated CD40 ligand together with CD69. V gene TRBV9 combines with J gene TRBJ1-1; 10 bases line up with TRBD1. The specimen comprised CD4+ T cells sorted from PBMCs after approximately 19-hour stimulation, sampled from a patient who received antiretroviral therapy. The sequence derives from an adult man with HIV who was CMV-seropositive. DNA of the CDR3: TGTGCCAGCAGCGTAGGACAGGGGGCCGGGTACACTGAAGCTTTCTTT. Residues: CASSVGQGAGYTEAFF.